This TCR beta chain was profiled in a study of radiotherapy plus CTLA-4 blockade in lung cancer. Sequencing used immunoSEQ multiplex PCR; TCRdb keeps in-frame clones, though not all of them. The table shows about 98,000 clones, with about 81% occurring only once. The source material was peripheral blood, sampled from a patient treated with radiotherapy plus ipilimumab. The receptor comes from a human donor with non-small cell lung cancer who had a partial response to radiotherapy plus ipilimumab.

The CDR3 sequence is CASSWGLNNEQFF. As DNA, the CDR3 is TGTGCCAGCAGCTGGGGCCTCAACAATGAGCAGTTCTTC. The chain links TRBV5-6 to TRBJ2-1, with D perhaps matching TRBD1 (5 bases). The germline V gene encodes CDR1 SGHDT and CDR2 YYEEEE. Trimming took off 3 bases at V and 5 bases at J, with 9 bases between the two ends. The CDR3 has 13 amino acids. The variable domain in full, completed from reference TRBV5-6 and TRBJ2-1, reads DAGVTQSPTHLIKTRGQQVTLRCSPKSGHDTVSWYQQALGQGPQFIFQYYEEEERQRGNFPDRFSGHQFPNYSSELNVNALLLGDSALYLCASSWGLNNEQFFGPGTRLTVL.